This T cell receptor (beta chain) was observed in a study of monozygotic twins with inflammatory bowel disease. One entry per CDR3 protein, without DNA, is what TCRdb gives after re-calling the 5' RACE reads. In all, the sample yields around 140,000 distinct CDR3 sequences. The sequencing input was blood. The receptor was isolated from a human donor with ulcerative colitis or Crohn's disease, or a healthy co-twin of an affected twin (not recorded which).

CDR3 sequence reads: CAPGGVGETQYF. This chain uses TRBV5-4 with TRBJ2-5; without DNA, the TCRdb call of TRBD2 cannot be checked. Germline V gene data show CDR1 as SGHNT and CDR2 as YYREEE (reference sequence). The CDR3 consists of 12 residues.